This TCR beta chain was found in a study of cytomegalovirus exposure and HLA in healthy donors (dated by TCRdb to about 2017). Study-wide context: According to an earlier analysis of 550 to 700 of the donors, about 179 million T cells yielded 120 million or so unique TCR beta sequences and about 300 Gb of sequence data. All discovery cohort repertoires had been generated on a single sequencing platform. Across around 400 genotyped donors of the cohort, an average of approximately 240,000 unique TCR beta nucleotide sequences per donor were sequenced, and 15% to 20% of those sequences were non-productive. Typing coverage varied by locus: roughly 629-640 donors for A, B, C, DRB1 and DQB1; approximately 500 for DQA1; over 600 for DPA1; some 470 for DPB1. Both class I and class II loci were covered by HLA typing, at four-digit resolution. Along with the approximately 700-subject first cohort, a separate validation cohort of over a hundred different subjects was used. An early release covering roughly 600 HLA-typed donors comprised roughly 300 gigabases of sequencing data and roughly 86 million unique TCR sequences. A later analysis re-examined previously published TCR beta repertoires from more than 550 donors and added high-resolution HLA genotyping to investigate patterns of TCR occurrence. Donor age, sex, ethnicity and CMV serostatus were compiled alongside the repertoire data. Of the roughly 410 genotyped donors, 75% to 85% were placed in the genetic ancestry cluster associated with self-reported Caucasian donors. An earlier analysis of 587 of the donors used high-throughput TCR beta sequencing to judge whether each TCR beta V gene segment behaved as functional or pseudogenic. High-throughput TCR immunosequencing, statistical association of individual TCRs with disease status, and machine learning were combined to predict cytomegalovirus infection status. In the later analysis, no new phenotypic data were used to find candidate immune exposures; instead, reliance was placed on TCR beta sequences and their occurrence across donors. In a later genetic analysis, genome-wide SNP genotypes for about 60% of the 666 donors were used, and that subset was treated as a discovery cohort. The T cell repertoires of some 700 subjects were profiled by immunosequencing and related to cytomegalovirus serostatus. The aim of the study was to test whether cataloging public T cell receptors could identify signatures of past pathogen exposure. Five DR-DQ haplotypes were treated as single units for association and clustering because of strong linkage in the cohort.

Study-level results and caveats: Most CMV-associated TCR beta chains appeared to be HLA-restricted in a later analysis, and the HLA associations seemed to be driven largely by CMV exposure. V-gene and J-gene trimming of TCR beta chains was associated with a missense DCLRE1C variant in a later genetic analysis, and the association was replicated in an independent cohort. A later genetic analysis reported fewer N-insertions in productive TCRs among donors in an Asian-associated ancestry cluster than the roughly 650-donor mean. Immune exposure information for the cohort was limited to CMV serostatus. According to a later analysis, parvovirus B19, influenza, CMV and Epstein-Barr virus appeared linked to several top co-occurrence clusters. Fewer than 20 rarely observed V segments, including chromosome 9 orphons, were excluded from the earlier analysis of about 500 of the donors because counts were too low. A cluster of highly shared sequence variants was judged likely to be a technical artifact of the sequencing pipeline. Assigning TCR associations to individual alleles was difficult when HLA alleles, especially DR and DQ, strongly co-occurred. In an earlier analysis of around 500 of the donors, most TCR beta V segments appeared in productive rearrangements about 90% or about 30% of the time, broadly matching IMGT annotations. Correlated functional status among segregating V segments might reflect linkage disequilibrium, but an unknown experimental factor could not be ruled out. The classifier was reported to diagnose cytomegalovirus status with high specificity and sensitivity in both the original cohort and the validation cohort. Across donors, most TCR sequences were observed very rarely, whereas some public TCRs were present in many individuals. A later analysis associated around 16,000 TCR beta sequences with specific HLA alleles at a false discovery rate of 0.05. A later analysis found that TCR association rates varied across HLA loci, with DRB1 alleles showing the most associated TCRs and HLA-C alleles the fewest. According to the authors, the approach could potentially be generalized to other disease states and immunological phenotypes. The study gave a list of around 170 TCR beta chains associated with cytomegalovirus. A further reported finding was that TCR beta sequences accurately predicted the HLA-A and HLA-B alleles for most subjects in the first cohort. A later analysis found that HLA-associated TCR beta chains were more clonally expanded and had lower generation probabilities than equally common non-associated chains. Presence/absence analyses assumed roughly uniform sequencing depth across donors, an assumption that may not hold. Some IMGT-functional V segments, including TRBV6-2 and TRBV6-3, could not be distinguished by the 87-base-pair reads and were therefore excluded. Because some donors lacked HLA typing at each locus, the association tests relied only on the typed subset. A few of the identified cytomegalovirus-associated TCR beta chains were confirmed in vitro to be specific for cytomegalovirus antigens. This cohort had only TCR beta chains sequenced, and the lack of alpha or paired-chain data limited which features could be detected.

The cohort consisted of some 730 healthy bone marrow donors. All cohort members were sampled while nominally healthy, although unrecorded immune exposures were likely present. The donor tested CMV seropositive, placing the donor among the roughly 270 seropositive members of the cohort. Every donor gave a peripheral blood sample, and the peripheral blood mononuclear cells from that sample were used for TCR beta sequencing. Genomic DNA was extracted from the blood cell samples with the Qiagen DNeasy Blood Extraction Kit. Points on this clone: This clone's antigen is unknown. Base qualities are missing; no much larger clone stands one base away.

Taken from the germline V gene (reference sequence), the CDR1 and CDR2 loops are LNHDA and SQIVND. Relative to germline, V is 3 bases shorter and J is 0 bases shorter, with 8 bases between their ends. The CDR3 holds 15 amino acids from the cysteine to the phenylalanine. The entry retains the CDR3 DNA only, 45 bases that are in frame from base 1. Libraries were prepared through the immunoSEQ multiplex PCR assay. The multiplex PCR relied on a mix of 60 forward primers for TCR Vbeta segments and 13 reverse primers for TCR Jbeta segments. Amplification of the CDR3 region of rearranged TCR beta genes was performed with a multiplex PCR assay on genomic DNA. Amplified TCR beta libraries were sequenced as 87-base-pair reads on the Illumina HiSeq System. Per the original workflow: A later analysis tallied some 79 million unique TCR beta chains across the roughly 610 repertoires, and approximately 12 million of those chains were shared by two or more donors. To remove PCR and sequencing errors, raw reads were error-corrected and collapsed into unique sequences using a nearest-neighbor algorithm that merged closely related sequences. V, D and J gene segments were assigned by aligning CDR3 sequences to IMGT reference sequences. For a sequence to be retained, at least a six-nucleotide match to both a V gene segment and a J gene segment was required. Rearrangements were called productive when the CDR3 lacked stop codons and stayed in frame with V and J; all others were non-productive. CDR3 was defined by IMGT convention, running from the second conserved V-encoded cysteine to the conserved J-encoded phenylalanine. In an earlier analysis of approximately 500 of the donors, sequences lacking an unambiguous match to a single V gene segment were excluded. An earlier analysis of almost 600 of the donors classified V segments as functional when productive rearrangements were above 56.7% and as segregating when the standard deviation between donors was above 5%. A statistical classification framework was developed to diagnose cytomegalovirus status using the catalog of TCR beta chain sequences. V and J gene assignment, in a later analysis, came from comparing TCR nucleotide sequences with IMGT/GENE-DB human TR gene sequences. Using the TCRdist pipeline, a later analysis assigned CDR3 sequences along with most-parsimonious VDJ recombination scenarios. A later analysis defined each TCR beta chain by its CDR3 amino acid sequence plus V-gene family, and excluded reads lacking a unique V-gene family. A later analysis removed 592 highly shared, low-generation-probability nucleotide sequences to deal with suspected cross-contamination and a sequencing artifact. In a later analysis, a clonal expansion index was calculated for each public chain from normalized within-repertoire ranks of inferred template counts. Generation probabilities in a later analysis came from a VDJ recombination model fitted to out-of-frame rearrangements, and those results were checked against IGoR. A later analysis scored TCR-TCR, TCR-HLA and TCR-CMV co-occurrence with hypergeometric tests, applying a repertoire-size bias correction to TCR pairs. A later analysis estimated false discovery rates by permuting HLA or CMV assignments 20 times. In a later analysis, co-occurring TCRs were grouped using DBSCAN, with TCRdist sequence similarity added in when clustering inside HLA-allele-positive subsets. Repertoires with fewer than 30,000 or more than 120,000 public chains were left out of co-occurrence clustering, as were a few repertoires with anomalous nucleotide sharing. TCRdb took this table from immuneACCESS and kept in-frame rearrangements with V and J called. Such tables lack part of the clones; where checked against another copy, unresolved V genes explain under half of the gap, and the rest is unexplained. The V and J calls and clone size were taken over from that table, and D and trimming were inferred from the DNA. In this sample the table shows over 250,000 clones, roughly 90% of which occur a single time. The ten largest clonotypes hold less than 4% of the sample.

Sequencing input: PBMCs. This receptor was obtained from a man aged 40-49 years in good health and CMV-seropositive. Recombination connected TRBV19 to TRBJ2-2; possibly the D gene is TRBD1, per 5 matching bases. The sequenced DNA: TGTGCCAGTAGTATGGACATCGCGAACACCGGGGAGCTGTTTTTT. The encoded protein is CASSMDIANTGELFF.